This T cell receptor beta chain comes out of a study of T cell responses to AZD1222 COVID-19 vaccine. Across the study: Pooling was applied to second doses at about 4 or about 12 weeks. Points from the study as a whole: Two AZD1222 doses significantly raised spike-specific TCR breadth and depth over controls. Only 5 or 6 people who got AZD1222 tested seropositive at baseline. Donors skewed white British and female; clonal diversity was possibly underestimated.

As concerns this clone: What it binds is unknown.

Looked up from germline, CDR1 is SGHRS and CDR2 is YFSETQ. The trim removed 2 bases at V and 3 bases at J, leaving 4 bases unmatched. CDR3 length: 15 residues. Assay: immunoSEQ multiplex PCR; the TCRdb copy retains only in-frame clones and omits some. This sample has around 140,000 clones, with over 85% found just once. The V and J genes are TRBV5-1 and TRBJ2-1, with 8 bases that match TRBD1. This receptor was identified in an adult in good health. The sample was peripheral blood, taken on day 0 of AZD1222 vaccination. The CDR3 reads CASSFSTGGYNEQFF. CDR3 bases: TGCGCCAGCAGCTTCTCTACAGGGGGCTACAATGAGCAGTTCTTC. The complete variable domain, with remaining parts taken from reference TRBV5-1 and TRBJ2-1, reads KAGVTQTPRYLIKTRGQQVTLSCSPISGHRSVSWYQQTPGQGLQFLFEYFSETQRNKGNFPGRFSGRQFSNSRSEMNVSTLELGDSALYLCASSFSTGGYNEQFFGPGTRLTVL.